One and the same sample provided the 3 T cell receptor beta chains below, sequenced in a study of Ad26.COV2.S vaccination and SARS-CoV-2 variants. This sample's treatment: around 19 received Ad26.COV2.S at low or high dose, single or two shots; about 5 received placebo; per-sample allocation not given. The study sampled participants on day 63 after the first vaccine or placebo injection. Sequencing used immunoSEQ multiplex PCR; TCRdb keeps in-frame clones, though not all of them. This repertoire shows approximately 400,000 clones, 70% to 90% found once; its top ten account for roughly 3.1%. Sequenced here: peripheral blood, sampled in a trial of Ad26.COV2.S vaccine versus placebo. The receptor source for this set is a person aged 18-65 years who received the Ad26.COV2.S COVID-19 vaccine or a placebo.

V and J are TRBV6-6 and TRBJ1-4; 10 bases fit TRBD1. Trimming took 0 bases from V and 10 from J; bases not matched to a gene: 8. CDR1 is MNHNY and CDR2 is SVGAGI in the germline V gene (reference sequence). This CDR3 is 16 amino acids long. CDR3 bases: TGTGCCAGCAGTTACTCCACCGGGACAGGGGACGGAAAACTGTTTTTT. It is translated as CASSYSTGTGDGKLFF.

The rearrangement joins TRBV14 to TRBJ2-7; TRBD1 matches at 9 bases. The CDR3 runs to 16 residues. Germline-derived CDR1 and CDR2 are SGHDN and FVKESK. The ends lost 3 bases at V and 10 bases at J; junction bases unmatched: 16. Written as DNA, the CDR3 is TGTGCCAGCAGCCATAACAGGGGGCTAACCTACGTCCTCCAGTACTTC. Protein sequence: CASSHNRGLTYVLQYF.

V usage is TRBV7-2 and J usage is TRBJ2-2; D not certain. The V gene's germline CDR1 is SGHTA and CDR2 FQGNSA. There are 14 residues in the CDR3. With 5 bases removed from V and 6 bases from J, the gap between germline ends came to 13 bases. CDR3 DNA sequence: TGTGCCAGCAGCCCATTCCTGGCGGCCGGGGAGCTGTTTTTT. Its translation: CASSPFLAAGELFF.